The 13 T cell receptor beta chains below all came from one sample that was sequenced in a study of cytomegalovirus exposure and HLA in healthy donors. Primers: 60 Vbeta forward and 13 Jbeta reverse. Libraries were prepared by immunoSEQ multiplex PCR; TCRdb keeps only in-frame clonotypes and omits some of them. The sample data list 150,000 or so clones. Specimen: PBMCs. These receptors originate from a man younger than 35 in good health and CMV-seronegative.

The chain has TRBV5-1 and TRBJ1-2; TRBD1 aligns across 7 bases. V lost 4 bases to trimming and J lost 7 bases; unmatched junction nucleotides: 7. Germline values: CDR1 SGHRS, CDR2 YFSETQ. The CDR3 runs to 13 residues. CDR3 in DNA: TGCGCCAGCAGCACCTCCGACAGGGCTGGCTACACCTTC. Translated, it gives CASSTSDRAGYTF.

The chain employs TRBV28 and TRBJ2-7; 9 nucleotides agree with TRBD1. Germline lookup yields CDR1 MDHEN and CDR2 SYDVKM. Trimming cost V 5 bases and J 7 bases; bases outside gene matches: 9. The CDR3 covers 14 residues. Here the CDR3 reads CASSHGQGPREQYF. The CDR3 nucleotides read TGTGCCAGCAGTCACGGACAGGGGCCGAGGGAGCAGTACTTC.

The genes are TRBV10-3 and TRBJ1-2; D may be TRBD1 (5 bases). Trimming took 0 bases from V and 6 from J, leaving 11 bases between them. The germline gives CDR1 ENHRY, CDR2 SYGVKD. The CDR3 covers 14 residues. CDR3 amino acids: CAISESTRQHGYTF. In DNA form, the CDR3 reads TGTGCCATCAGTGAGTCGACTCGACAGCATGGCTACACCTTC.

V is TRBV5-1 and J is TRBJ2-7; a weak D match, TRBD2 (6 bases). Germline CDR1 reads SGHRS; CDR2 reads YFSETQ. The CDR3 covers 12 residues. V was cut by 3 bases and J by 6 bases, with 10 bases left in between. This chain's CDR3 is CASSSQGGEQYF. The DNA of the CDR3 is TGCGCCAGCAGCTCCCAGGGAGGCGAGCAGTACTTC.

CDR3 region: CASSERGYGYTF. The CDR3 DNA sequence: TGTGCCAGCAGTGAAAGGGGGTATGGCTACACCTTC. The chain uses TRBV6-1 and TRBJ1-2; tentatively, D is TRBD1 (6 bases). CDR1 and CDR2 from the germline V gene are MNHNS and SASEGT. The CDR3 runs 12 residues. V gave up 2 bases and J gave up 5 bases, with 6 bases separating them.

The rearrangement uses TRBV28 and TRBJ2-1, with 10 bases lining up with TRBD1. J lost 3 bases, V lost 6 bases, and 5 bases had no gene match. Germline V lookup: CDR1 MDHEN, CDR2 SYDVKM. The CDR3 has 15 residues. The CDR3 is CASRLRDRGYNEQFF. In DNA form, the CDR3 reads TGTGCCAGCAGGCTCCGGGACAGGGGCTACAATGAGCAGTTCTTC. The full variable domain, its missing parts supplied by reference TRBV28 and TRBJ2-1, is DVKVTQSSRYLVKRTGEKVFLECVQDMDHENMFWYRQDPGLGLRLIYFSYDVKMKEKGDIPEGYSVSREKKERFSLILESASTNQTSMYLCASRLRDRGYNEQFFGPGTRLTVL.

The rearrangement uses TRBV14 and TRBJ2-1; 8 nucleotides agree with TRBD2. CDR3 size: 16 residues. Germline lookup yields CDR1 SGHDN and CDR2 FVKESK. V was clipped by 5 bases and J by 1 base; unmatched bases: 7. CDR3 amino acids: CASSYRSGGSYNEQFF. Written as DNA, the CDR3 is TGTGCCAGCAGCTATCGGAGCGGGGGTTCCTACAATGAGCAGTTCTTC.

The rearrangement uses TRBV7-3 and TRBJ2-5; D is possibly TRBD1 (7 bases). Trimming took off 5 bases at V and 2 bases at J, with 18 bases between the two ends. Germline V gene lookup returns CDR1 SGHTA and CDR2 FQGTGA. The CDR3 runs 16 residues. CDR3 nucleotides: TGTGCCAGCAGCGCCAGACAGGGACTGACACAAGAGACCCAGTACTTC. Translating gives CASSARQGLTQETQYF.

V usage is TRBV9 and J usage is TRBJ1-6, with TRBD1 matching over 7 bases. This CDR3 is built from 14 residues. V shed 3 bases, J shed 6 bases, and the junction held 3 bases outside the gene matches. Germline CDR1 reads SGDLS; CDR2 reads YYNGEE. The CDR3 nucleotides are TGTGCCAGCAGCGCGCGGGACAGTAATTCACCCCTCCACTTT. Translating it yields CASSARDSNSPLHF.

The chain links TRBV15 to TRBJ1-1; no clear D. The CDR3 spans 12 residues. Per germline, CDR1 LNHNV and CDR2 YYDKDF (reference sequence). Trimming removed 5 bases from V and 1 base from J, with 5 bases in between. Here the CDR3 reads CATSPQNTEAFF. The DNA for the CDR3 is TGTGCCACCAGCCCCCAGAACACTGAAGCTTTCTTT.

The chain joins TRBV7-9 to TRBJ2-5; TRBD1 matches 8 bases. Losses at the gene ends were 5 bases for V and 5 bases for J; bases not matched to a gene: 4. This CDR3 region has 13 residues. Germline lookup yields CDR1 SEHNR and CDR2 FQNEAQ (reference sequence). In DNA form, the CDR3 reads TGTGCCAGCAGCAAGACAGGGGTGGAGACCCAGTACTTC. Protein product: CASSKTGVETQYF.

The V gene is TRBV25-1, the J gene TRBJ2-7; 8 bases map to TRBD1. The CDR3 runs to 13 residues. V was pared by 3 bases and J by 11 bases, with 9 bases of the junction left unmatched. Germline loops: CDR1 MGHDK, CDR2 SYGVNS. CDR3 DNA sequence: TGTGCCAGCAGTGACCCCGGACAGGGCCGGGAGTACTTC. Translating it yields CASSDPGQGREYF.

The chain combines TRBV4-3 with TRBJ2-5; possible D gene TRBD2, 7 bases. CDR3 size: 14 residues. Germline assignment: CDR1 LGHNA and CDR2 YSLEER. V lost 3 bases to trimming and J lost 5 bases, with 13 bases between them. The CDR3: CASSQWGRGETQYF. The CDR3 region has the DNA TGCGCCAGCAGCCAGTGGGGGAGGGGGGAGACCCAGTACTTC.